This TCR beta chain was sequenced for a study of CD8 T cells in ankylosing spondylitis (dated by TCRdb to about 2017). General notes on the study: The study profiled T cell receptor beta repertoires in healthy donors and ankylosing spondylitis patients to find disease-linked TCR variants. In total, the full study cohort was made up of some 100 healthy donors and about two dozen ankylosing spondylitis patients. Peripheral blood was sampled, and synovial fluid was additionally collected from ankylosing spondylitis patients.

For sequencing, an Illumina HiSeq 2500 was employed. Quantitative 5'-RACE with molecular barcodes was the method used to prepare the TCR beta libraries. The authors' pipeline ran thus. A new computational method, built on a probabilistic model of VDJ rearrangement, was used to identify disease-linked TCR variants. Through fastp at Q25 and MiXCR, TCRdb rebuilt clones from the public reads, retaining in-frame beta chains. Each CDR3 protein gets just one entry, which takes the most common genes and DNA from the rows behind it. The V and J calls come from TCRdb's annotation, not from the publication. Across this sample there are 250,000 to 350,000 distinct CDR3 sequences, with 15% to 25% seen only once. The top ten clones comprise roughly 7.4% of the sample. This clonotype has a count of ten or more. Its antigen target is currently unknown. Base qualities are not provided; no much larger clone lies one nucleotide away.

Results the study describes overall, beyond this receptor: A TCR beta motif made up of several highly homologous amino acid variants appeared to be characteristic of blood from ankylosing spondylitis patients. A CD8+ phenotype was shown by the disease-linked clones, which were found at relatively low frequencies in peripheral blood. The disease-linked clones were reported to be significantly enriched in matched synovial fluid samples from ankylosing spondylitis patients. Some motif variants were previously reported in synovial fluid and blood of reactive arthritis patients, suggesting common disease-initiation mechanisms.

Its CDR3 holds 13 amino acids, cysteine through phenylalanine. The entry retains the CDR3 DNA only, 39 bases that are in frame from base 1. CDR1 and CDR2 are read off the germline V gene as MDHEN and SYDVKM. The V and J ends are trimmed by 3 bases and 8 bases, leaving 13 bases between them. This clonotype was sampled from a male donor with ankylosing spondylitis or in good health (not recorded which). The chain links TRBV28 with TRBJ1-2, with a tentative D gene TRBD1 over 6 matching bases. Specimen: blood, either unsorted or a sorted T cell fraction (not recorded which). The DNA sequence is given as TGTGCCAGCAGTTTGCCGGGGGGCGGAGGCTACACCTTC. This yields the protein CASSLPGGGGYTF.